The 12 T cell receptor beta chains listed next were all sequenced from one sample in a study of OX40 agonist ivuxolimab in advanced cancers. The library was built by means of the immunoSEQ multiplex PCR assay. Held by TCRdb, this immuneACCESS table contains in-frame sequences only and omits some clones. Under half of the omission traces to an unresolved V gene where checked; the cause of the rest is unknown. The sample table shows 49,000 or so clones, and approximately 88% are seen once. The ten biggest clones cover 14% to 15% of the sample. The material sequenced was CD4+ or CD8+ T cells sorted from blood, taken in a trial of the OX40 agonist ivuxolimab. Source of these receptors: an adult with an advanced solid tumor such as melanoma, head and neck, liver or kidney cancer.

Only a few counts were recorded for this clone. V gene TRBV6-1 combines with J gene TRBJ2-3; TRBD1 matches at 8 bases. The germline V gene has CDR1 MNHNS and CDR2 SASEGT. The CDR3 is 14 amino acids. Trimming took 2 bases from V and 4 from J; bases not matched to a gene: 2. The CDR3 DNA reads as TGTGCCAGCAGTGAACAGGGGGCGCCAGATACGCAGTATTTT. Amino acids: CASSEQGAPDTQYF.

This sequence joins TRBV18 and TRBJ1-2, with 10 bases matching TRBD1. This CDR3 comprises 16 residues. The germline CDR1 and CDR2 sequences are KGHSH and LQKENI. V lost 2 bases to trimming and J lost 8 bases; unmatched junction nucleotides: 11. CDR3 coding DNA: TGTGCCAGCTCACCAGATCCGGGACAGGGGCTTCGGGGCTACACCTTC. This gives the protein CASSPDPGQGLRGYTF.

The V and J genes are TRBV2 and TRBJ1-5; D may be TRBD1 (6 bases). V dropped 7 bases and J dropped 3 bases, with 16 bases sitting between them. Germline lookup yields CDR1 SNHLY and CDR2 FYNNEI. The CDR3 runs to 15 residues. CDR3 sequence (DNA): TGTGCCAGCACCTATCAGGGGTTGCCCAATCAGCCCCAGCATTTT. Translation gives CASTYQGLPNQPQHF.

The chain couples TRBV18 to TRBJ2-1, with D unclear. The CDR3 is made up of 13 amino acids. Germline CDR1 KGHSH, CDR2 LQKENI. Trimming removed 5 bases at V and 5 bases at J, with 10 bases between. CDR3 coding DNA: TGTGCCAGCTCATCCCAGCAGGACAATGAGCAGTTCTTC. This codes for CASSSQQDNEQFF.

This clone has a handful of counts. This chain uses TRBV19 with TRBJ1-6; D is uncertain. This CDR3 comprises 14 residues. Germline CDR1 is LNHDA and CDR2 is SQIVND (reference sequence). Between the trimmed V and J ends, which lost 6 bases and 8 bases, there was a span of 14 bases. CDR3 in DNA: TGTGCCAGTAGCCCACAGCTGCGTTATTCACCCCTCCACTTT. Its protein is CASSPQLRYSPLHF.

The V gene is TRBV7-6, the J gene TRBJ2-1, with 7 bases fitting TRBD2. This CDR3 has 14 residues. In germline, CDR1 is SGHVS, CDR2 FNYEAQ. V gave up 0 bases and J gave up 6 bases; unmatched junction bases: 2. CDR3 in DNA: TGTGCCAGCAGCTTAGCGGGGGAGGGCAATGAGCAGTTCTTC. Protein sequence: CASSLAGEGNEQFF.

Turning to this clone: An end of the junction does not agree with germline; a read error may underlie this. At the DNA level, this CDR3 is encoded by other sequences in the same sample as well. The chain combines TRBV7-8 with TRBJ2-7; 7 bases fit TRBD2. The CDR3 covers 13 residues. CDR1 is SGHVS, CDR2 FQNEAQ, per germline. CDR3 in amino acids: CASSFGRAYEQYF. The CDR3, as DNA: TGTGCCAGCAGCTTTGGGAGGGCCTACGAGCAGTATTTC. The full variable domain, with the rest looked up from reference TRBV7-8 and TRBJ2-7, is GAGVSQSPRYKVAKRGQDVALRCDPISGHVSLFWYQQALGQGPEFLTYFQNEAQLDKSGLPSDRFFAERPEGSVSTLKIQRTQQEDSAVYLCASSFGRAYEQYFGPGTRLTVT.

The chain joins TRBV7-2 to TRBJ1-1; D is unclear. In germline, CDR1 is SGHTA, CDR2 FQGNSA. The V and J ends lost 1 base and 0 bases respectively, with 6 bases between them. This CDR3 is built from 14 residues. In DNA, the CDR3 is TGTGCCAGCAGCTTAGGGCGGATGAACACTGAAGCTTTCTTT. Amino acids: CASSLGRMNTEAFF.

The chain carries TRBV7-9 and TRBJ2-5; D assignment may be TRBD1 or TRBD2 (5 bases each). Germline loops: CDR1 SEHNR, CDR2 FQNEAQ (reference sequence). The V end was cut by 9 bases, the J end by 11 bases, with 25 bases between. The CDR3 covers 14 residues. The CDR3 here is CASLALSTVQGQYF. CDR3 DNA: TGTGCCAGTCTAGCCCTCTCGACGGTCCAGGGTCAGTACTTC. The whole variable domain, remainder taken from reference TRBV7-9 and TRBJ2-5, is DTGVSQNPRHKITKRGQNVTFRCDPISEHNRLYWYRQTLGQGPEFLTYFQNEAQLEKSRLLSDRFSAERPKGSFSTLEIQRTEQGDSAMYLCASLALSTVQGQYFGPGTRLLVL.

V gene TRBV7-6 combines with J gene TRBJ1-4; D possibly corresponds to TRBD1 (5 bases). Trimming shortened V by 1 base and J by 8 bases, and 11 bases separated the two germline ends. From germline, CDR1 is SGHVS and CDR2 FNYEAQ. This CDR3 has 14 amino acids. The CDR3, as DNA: TGTGCCAGCAGCTTAGTTTACGGGGGGGAAAAACTGTTTTTT. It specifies CASSLVYGGEKLFF.

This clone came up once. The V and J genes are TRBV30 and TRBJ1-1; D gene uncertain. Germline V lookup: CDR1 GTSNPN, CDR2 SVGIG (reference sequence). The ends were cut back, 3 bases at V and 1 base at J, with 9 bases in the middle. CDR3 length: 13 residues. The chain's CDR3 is CAWRVRQNTEAFF. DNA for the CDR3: TGTGCCTGGAGGGTCAGACAGAACACTGAAGCTTTCTTT.

The CDR3, as DNA: TGTGCCAGCAGTTTTGGCCCTGGGTACGAGCAGTACTTC. This sequence encodes CASSFGPGYEQYF. The gene calls are TRBV6-6 and TRBJ2-7, with unresolved D. The CDR3 spans 13 residues. Germline V gene sequence: CDR1 MNHNY, CDR2 SVGAGI (reference sequence). The germline V and J ends were trimmed by 4 bases and 4 bases, with 11 bases remaining between them.